The rows below give T cell receptor beta chains drawn from one sample of a study of CD8 T cells in Susac syndrome. TCRdb redid the calling of the immunoSEQ multiplex PCR reads with MiXCR, one entry per CDR3 protein. The table has 300,000 to 350,000 distinct CDR3 sequences, 92% seen once. The source material was CD4+ T cells from PBMCs. These receptors originate from a human donor with multiple sclerosis. Each CDR3 is given with its conserved first and last residue. Each record gives: V gene, J gene, clone size, D gene, CDR3 protein, CDR3 DNA. The D gene is left open where the match is weak. The listing skips clone size in some rows; elsewhere it reads once, few, many or a size class.

>TRBV18|TRBJ1-5|-|TRBD1
CASSRDTPGQGSQPQHF
TGTGCCAGCTCACGCGATACTCCGGGACAGGGGTCTCAGCCCCAGCATTTT
>TRBV9|TRBJ2-1|-|-
CASSPSATGKVGYNEQFF
TGTGCCAGCAGCCCCTCGGCTACGGGGAAAGTGGGGTACAATGAGCAGTTCTTC
>TRBV7-9|TRBJ1-2|-|TRBD1
CASSQNPRQGAAGYTF
TGTGCCAGCAGCCAAAACCCGAGACAGGGAGCGGCGGGCTACACCTTC
>TRBV11-3|TRBJ2-3|-|-
CASSLAPGTDTQYF
TGTGCCAGCAGCTTAGCCCCCGGCACAGATACGCAGTATTTT
>TRBV2|TRBJ2-2|-|TRBD2
CASRRLAGEAGELFF
TGTGCCAGCCGGAGACTAGCGGGAGAGGCCGGGGAGCTGTTTTTT
>TRBV7-3|TRBJ2-1|-|TRBD2
CASSPTSGSDEQFF
TGTGCCAGCAGCCCGACTAGCGGGAGCGATGAGCAGTTCTTC
>TRBV18|TRBJ2-7|-|-
CASSPGYVGKPLEQYF
TGTGCCAGCTCACCGGGTTATGTTGGGAAGCCCCTCGAGCAGTACTTC
>TRBV5-1|TRBJ1-1|-|-
CASSLSPASRSTEAFF
TGCGCCAGCAGCTTGAGTCCGGCCTCCCGGAGCACTGAAGCTTTCTTT
>TRBV29-1|TRBJ2-1|-|-
CSVVSGSSEQFF
TGCAGCGTTGTATCGGGGAGTAGTGAGCAGTTCTTC
>TRBV29-1|TRBJ2-1|-|TRBD1
CSVGGQGVNEQFF
TGCAGCGTGGGCGGACAGGGGGTCAATGAGCAGTTCTTC
>TRBV7-2|TRBJ1-2|-|-
CASSLEGTPTFSANYGYTF
TGTGCCAGCAGCTTAGAGGGGACCCCTACCTTCTCAGCTAACTATGGCTACACCTTC
>TRBV7-2|TRBJ2-1|-|TRBD2
CASSLFYRSSGSNEQFF
TGTGCCAGCAGCTTATTCTATAGGTCTAGCGGGAGCAATGAGCAGTTCTTC
>TRBV3-1|TRBJ2-7|-|-
CASSQGSAQYF
TGTGCCAGCAGCCAAGGCTCGGCGCAGTACTTC
>TRBV5-8|TRBJ2-4|-|TRBD2
CASSLARASGGELAKNIQYF
TGTGCCAGCAGCTTGGCCCGTGCTAGCGGGGGTGAGCTAGCCAAAAACATTCAGTACTTC
>TRBV20-1|TRBJ2-7|-|TRBD1
CSAKRQGQGEQYF
TGCAGTGCTAAACGACAGGGCCAGGGGGAGCAGTACTTC
>TRBV19|TRBJ1-1|-|-
CASRITGPTEAFF
TGTGCCAGTAGGATAACAGGGCCCACTGAAGCTTTCTTT
>TRBV20-1|TRBJ2-5|-|-
CSAPNGLKETQYF
TGCAGTGCCCCAAATGGGCTAAAAGAGACCCAGTACTTC
>TRBV18|TRBJ2-2|-|-
CASSPNPTGPTGELFF
TGTGCCAGCTCACCGAATCCCACAGGGCCCACCGGGGAGCTGTTTTTT
>TRBV10-3|TRBJ1-1|-|-
CAISERGGVNTEAFF
TGTGCCATCAGTGAACGGGGAGGGGTGAACACTGAAGCTTTCTTT
>TRBV7-2|TRBJ2-5|-|-
CASSFGHPAAQETQYF
TGTGCCAGCAGCTTTGGGCACCCAGCGGCCCAAGAGACCCAGTACTTC
>TRBV20-1|TRBJ2-7|-|TRBD1
CSAPWTGRPEQYF
TGCAGTGCTCCCTGGACAGGCCGCCCCGAGCAGTACTTC
>TRBV14|TRBJ2-2|-|TRBD2
CASSQGLAGAAGELFF
TGTGCCAGCAGCCAAGGGCTAGCGGGAGCGGCCGGGGAGCTGTTTTTT
>TRBV5-1|TRBJ2-7|-|TRBD1
CASSLRTGTYEQYF
TGCGCCAGCAGCTTAAGGACAGGGACCTACGAGCAGTACTTC
>TRBV9|TRBJ2-1|-|TRBD2
CASSMTSASSGQFF
TGTGCCAGCAGCATGACTAGCGCCTCCTCGGGGCAGTTCTTC
>TRBV5-4|TRBJ1-3|once|-
CASSSVGPNTIYF
TGTGCCAGCAGCTCGGTAGGGCCAAACACCATATATTTT
>TRBV7-9|TRBJ1-4|-|-
CASSSHRGGHNEKLFF
TGTGCCAGCAGCTCCCACCGCGGCGGCCATAATGAAAAACTGTTTTTT
>TRBV12-3/TRBV12-4|TRBJ2-6|once|-
CASSRPPIHSGANVLTF
TGTGCCAGCAGTCGTCCCCCGATCCACTCTGGGGCCAACGTCCTGACTTTC
>TRBV4-1|TRBJ2-7|-|TRBD1
CASGWDRGPYEQYF
TGCGCCAGCGGATGGGACAGGGGACCCTACGAGCAGTACTTC
>TRBV6-2/TRBV6-3|TRBJ1-5|-|-
CASSRTGAGNQPQHF
TGTGCCAGCAGTCGTACGGGGGCTGGCAATCAGCCCCAGCATTTT
>TRBV14|TRBJ1-1|-|-
CASSQGSDSPRAFF
TGTGCCAGCAGCCAAGGGAGTGACAGTCCAAGGGCTTTCTTT
>TRBV20-1|TRBJ2-5|-|-
CSAPNSDRQETQYF
TGCAGTGCGCCCAACAGCGACAGGCAAGAGACCCAGTACTTC
>TRBV5-1|TRBJ2-7|-|-
CASSSTTTPTYEQYF
TGCGCCAGCAGCTCCACCACGACCCCTACCTACGAGCAGTACTTC
>TRBV18|TRBJ2-7|-|-
CASSPLPAVDAYEQYF
TGTGCCAGCTCACCACTGCCCGCCGTGGACGCTTACGAGCAGTACTTC
>TRBV7-9|TRBJ2-5|once|-
CASSRRRDQMGQETQYF
TGTGCCAGCAGCCGCAGACGGGACCAGATGGGCCAAGAGACCCAGTACTTC
>TRBV29-1|TRBJ2-3|once|-
CSVRGRVTDTQYF
TGCAGCGTTAGGGGTCGGGTTACGGATACGCAGTATTTT
>TRBV4-1|TRBJ1-6|-|TRBD1
CASRSDRGNSPLHF
TGCGCCAGCAGATCGGACAGGGGTAATTCACCCCTCCACTTT
>TRBV5-1|TRBJ2-7|-|-
CASSSRQSRDGEQYF
TGCGCCAGCAGCTCTCGACAGTCGCGGGATGGCGAGCAGTACTTC
>TRBV28|TRBJ2-7|-|-
CASSPGGLARYEQYF
TGTGCCAGCAGTCCCGGGGGGCTAGCGAGATACGAGCAGTACTTC
>TRBV5-1|TRBJ1-1|once|-
CASSGGTGDTEAFF
TGCGCCAGCTCCGGGGGGACCGGGGACACTGAAGCTTTCTTT
>TRBV10-3|TRBJ2-6|-|-
CAISEAGSGANVLTF
TGTGCCATCAGTGAGGCTGGCTCTGGGGCCAACGTCCTGACTTTC
>TRBV19|TRBJ2-3|few|-
CASSRGRTDTQYF
TGTGCCAGTAGTAGAGGGCGCACAGATACGCAGTATTTT
>TRBV10-2|TRBJ2-7|once|TRBD1
CASTQIDREYEQYF
TGCGCCAGCACCCAAATCGACAGGGAGTACGAGCAGTACTTC
>TRBV19|TRBJ1-4|-|-
CASSMSKPTNEKLFF
TGTGCCAGTAGTATGAGCAAACCAACTAATGAAAAACTGTTTTTT
>TRBV12-3/TRBV12-4|TRBJ2-5|-|-
CASSSEVLWETQYF
TGTGCCAGCAGTTCCGAGGTTTTATGGGAGACCCAGTACTTC
>TRBV7-3|TRBJ2-2|few|TRBD1
CASSPRTGVTGELFF
TGTGCCAGCAGCCCCCGGACAGGGGTGACCGGGGAGCTGTTTTTT
>TRBV6-5|TRBJ2-1|-|-
CASSYSYSEGGEQFF
TGTGCCAGCAGTTACTCGTACAGCGAGGGGGGTGAGCAGTTCTTC
>TRBV29-1|TRBJ2-3|-|-
CSVEWQGADTQYF
TGCAGCGTTGAGTGGCAGGGTGCAGATACGCAGTATTTT
>TRBV30|TRBJ2-5|-|-
CAWSVGLETQYF
TGTGCCTGGAGTGTGGGGCTCGAGACCCAGTACTTC
>TRBV20-1|TRBJ2-3|-|-
CSARLVGRTDTQYF
TGCAGTGCTAGGTTGGTAGGGCGCACAGATACGCAGTATTTT
>TRBV12-3/TRBV12-4|TRBJ2-1|-|-
CASSPRLVRAFF
TGTGCCAGCAGTCCCCGACTAGTTCGCGCGTTCTTC
>TRBV5-1|TRBJ1-1|-|-
CASSPELGNTEAFF
TGCGCCAGCAGCCCGGAACTGGGGAACACTGAAGCTTTCTTT
>TRBV11-2|TRBJ2-3|-|-
CASSGRGSTDTQYF
TGTGCCAGCAGCGGCCGGGGGAGCACAGATACGCAGTATTTT
>TRBV2|TRBJ1-5|-|-
CASSELVGPQHF
TGTGCCAGCAGTGAGTTGGTTGGGCCCCAGCATTTT